This T cell receptor beta chain was documented in a study of blood T cell repertoires in COVID-19. Study details: T cells, B-cell-depleted T cells, or PBMCs provided the cDNA or gDNA that served as material.

Germline loops: CDR1 ENHRY, CDR2 SYGVKD. There are 11 residues in the CDR3. V gave up 6 bases and J gave up 7 bases, with 7 bases separating them. Assay used: immunoSEQ multiplex PCR; TCRdb lists only in-frame clones, some missing. The data hold some 100,000 clones, with roughly 91% observed a single time. This sequence joins TRBV10-3 and TRBJ1-3; D call uncertain. Sample: peripheral blood. The TCR sequence derives from a human donor with acute or convalescent COVID-19. The donor label of this sample is uncertain. CDR3 region: CAISSANTIYF. CDR3 nucleotide sequence: TGTGCCATCAGCTCCGCGAACACCATATATTTT.